Following are 6 T cell receptor beta chains from one sample sequenced in a study of blood T cell repertoires in COVID-19. Measured with immunoSEQ multiplex PCR; TCRdb has only the in-frame clones, and not every one. The table includes about 200,000 clones, roughly nine tenths detected once. Material: peripheral blood. The receptors shown here come from a man aged 55 to 69 who had recovered from COVID-19.

The V gene is TRBV27, the J gene TRBJ1-6; 8 nucleotides line up with TRBD1. Germline assignment: CDR1 MNHEY and CDR2 SMNVEV (reference sequence). V lost 4 bases to trimming and J lost 7 bases; unmatched junction nucleotides: 9. The CDR3 has 16 residues. CDR3 loop: CASSSSRQGWNSPLHF. CDR3 nucleotides: TGTGCCAGCAGTTCCTCAAGACAGGGGTGGAATTCACCCCTCCACTTT.

This sequence joins TRBV9 and TRBJ2-7, with 11 positions matching TRBD2. Per germline, CDR1 SGDLS and CDR2 YYNGEE. The CDR3 covers 15 residues. Trimming removed 4 bases from V and 4 bases from J; junction bases left unmatched: 7. This CDR3 reads CASSPLAGGPYEQYF. DNA for the CDR3: TGTGCCAGCAGCCCCTTAGCGGGAGGGCCATACGAGCAGTACTTC. The full variable domain, in which reference TRBV9 and TRBJ2-7 provide the parts outside the CDR3, is DSGVTQTPKHLITATGQRVTLRCSPRSGDLSVYWYQQSLDQGLQFLIQYYNGEERAKGNILERFSAQQFPDLHSELNLSSLELGDSALYFCASSPLAGGPYEQYFGPGTRLTVT.

The sample holds one count of this clone. The V gene is TRBV28, the J gene TRBJ2-2; unclear D gene. CDR1 and CDR2 (germline): MDHEN, SYDVKM. The CDR3 is 14 residues long. Deletions cut 7 bases from V and 0 bases from J, with 9 bases between. The CDR3 DNA reads TGTGCCAGCAACGGCGGTGCGAACACCGGGGAGCTGTTTTTT. This translates into CASNGGANTGELFF.

The chain's CDR3 is CASSLGSIAGLPYEQFF. The CDR3 DNA sequence: TGTGCCAGCAGCTTAGGCTCGATAGCGGGACTACCCTACGAGCAGTTCTTC. The chain carries TRBV7-2 and TRBJ2-1; 8 positions match TRBD2. The junction had 15 bases not matched to a gene; V was cut back by 1 base and J by 10 bases. The CDR3 is made up of 17 amino acids. Germline values: CDR1 SGHTA, CDR2 FQGNSA. Combining the CDR3 with reference TRBV7-2 and TRBJ2-1 gives the whole variable domain GAGVSQSPSNKVTEKGKDVELRCDPISGHTALYWYRQSLGQGLEFLIYFQGNSAPDKSGLPSDRFSAERTGGSVSTLTIQRTQQEDSAVYLCASSLGSIAGLPYEQFFGPGTRLTVL.

The J gene is TRBJ2-3, the V gene TRBV11-2, with 12 bases matching TRBD2. In germline, CDR1 is SGHAT, CDR2 FQNNGV. The CDR3 runs to 16 residues. V shed 1 base and J 4 bases; nucleotides not matched to a gene: 3. The CDR3 nucleotides read TGTGCCAGCAGCTTAGGACTAGCGGGGGCCTCAGATACGCAGTATTTT. Its translation: CASSLGLAGASDTQYF.

The V gene is TRBV7-7, the J gene TRBJ2-2; TRBD1 aligns across 7 bases. The CDR3 has 14 amino acids. Germline CDR1 is SSHAT and CDR2 is FNYEAQ (reference sequence). J gave up 6 bases and V 7 bases, and 8 bases lay outside the gene matches. The DNA of the CDR3 is TGTGCCAGCAAGGCCGGACAGGCATCCGGGGAGCTGTTTTTT. Translating gives CASKAGQASGELFF.